The subject of this entry is one T cell receptor (beta chain). What it recognizes is unknown. Germline-derived CDR1 and CDR2 are SGHTA and FQGNSA. V was clipped by 7 bases and J by 7 bases; unmatched bases: 6. The CDR3 covers 14 residues. This record belongs to a study of shared clonotypes between healthy human individuals. Findings and limits, study-wide: The study found lower generation probabilities in non-shared clonotypes than in those shared by all four donors.

TCRdb's copy holds only in-frame clones and misses some; the assay was immunoSEQ multiplex PCR. Of some 500,000 clones in the sample, roughly 95% were seen once. Every one of the donors was a Caucasian adult that lived in Nashville, Tennessee. This sequence originates from a woman aged 25-40 years in good health. The source material was naive CD4+ T cells sorted from blood. As to subset: CD45RA+ positively selected. The gene calls are TRBV7-2 and TRBJ2-2, with 10 bases that match TRBD2. The CDR3 is CASKEAGGFGELFF. DNA for the CDR3: TGTGCCAGCAAGGAAGCGGGAGGGTTCGGGGAGCTGTTTTTT.